This T cell receptor (beta chain) was retrieved from a study of blood T cell repertoires in COVID-19 (dated by TCRdb to the early 2020s). A note on the overall study: Collaborator samples came from the United States, Italy and Spain and covered acute and convalescent phases of COVID-19. The prospective study material was composed of cDNA or gDNA derived from T cells, B-cell-depleted T cells, or PBMCs. Subjects who had been exposed to COVID-19, were actively infected with it, or had recovered from it provided the deeply sampled blood TCRbeta repertoires that made up the dataset. The repertoires were released in a freely available public database intended as a resource for research on the immune response to SARS-CoV-2. Samples came from the ongoing ImmuneRACE study (first 160 participants) plus 1,254 subjects from 6 global collaborators. Sample metadata almost always included a de-identified subject ID, COVID-19 status, age in years and sex. Where HLA class I and class II types were available, the types were taken from metadata supplied by the sample provider, not from assay-based typing. What the work shows at the level of the full study, not this receptor alone: Clinical and demographic metadata were provided uncurated, with the amount varying by source and participant.

The immunoSEQ Assay, a bias-controlled multiplex PCR, was used to amplify TCRbeta CDR3 regions from genomic DNA. On the study's bioinformatics: Nucleated cell counts per sample were estimated from amplification of reference gene primers within the assay. To quantify the absolute abundance of each unique TCRbeta CDR3 rearrangement, sequence reads were collapsed and filtered. For each sample, productive Simpson clonality was calculated as the square root of Simpson's diversity index across productive rearrangements. What TCRdb holds here is the immuneACCESS table cut down to in-frame rearrangements. Part of the clones is not present; checked against another copy, under half of the missing clones reflect an unresolved V gene, and the others are unexplained. From that table come the V and J calls and clone size; the DNA was used to work out D and trimming. The sample table holds some 200,000 clones, of which around 86% were seen once. The top ten constitute approximately 6.1% of the sample.

Each collaborating institution followed its own protocols to collect whole blood in K2EDTA tubes. Collaborator samples were shipped for TCRbeta analysis as frozen whole blood, isolated PBMCs, or DNA extracted from either sample type. As concerns this clone: The antigen this receptor binds is unknown. No base quality values were provided; no much bigger clone lies one nucleotide off.

The CDR1 and CDR2 encoded by the germline V gene (reference sequence) are WNHNN and SYGVQD. V and J lose 5 bases and 1 base, and a span of 12 bases separates them. The CDR3 sequence holds 15 residues, the cysteine and phenylalanine included. Only the CDR3 region is kept as DNA, spanning 45 bases read in frame from base 1. The chain is assembled from TRBV10-1 and TRBJ2-1, with TRBD1 tentatively as D gene (6 bases match). The clonotype comes from a man older than 75 with acute or convalescent COVID-19. Specimen: peripheral blood. The CDR3 region reads CASSPSGTSYNEQFF. At the DNA level, the sequence is TGCGCCAGCAGTCCATCAGGGACATCCTACAATGAGCAGTTCTTC.